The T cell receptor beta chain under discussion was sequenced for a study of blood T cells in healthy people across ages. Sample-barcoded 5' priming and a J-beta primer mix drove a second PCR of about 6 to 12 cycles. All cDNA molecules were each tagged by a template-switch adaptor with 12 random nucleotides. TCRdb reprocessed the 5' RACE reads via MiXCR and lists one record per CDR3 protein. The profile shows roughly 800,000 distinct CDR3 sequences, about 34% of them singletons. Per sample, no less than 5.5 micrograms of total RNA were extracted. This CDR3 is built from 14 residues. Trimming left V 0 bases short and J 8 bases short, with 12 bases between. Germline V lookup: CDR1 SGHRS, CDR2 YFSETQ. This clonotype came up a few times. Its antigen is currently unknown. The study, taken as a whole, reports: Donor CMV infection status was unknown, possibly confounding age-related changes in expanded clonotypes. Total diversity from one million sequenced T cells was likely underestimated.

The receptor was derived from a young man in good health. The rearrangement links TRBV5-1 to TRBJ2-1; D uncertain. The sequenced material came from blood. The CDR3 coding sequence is TGCGCCAGCAGCTTGGAAGTCCCGATCGATGAGCAGTTCTTC. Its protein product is CASSLEVPIDEQFF.